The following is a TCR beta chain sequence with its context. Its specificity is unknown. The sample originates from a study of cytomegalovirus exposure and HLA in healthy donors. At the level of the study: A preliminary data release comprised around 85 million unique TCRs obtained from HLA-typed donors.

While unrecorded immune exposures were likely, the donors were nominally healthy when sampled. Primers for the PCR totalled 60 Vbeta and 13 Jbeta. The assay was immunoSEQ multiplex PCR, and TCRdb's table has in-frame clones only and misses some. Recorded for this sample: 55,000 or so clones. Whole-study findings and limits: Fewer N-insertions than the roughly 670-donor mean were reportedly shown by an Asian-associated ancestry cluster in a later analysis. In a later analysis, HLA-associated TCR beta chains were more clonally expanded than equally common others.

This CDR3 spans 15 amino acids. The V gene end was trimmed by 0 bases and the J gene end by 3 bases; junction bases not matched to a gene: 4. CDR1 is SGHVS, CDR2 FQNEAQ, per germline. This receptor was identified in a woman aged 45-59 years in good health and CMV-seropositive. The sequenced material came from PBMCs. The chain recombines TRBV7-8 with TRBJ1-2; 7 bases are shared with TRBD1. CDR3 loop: CASSLALGTDYGYTF. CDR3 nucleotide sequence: TGTGCCAGCAGCTTAGCGCTGGGGACAGACTATGGCTACACCTTC.